This record looks at one TCR beta chain sequence and its context. A much larger clone lies one base from this, so it may be a read error. This entry is derived from a study of T-cell reconstitution after alpha-beta-depleted transplantation in children. As it was prepared, the TCRbeta library received unique molecular identifiers. MiXCR was run by TCRdb on the PCR reads, yielding one entry per CDR3 protein. In the table there are about 230,000 distinct CDR3 sequences, approximately 9.8% of which are singletons. This CDR3 region has 15 residues. Germline lookup yields CDR1 LNHDA and CDR2 SQIVND (reference sequence).

The TCR sequence derives from a human donor who donated a stem cell graft to a child with SCID. The starting material was PBMCs from the stem cell graft donor, obtained from the stem cell graft. The chain employs TRBV19 and TRBJ1-2; D is undetermined. Written as DNA, the CDR3 is TGTGCCAGTAGTATAGAATTGAACGGTGCCTATGGCGACACCTTC. This gives the protein CASSIELNGAYGDTF. The full variable domain, rest sourced from reference TRBV19 and TRBJ1-2, is DGGITQSPKYLFRKEGQNVTLSCEQNLNHDAMYWYRQDPGQGLRLIYYSQIVNDFQKGDIAEGYSVSREKKESFPLTVTSAQKNPTAFYLCASSIELNGAYGDTFGSGTRLTVV.